These 2 T cell receptor beta chains came from one sample sequenced in a study of control samples from healthy donors and cancer patients. TCRdb's table, derived via immunoSEQ multiplex PCR, lists solely in-frame clones and lacks some. The sample gives about 50,000 clones, roughly 94% of which show up once; less than 4.5% is in the top ten. The sample comprised blood. These receptors came from a man aged 30 to 45 in good health.

This chain joins TRBV11-2 and TRBJ1-3, with 7 bases that match TRBD1. Losses at the gene ends were 1 base for V and 6 bases for J; bases not matched to a gene: 9. Per the germline V gene, CDR1 is SGHAT and CDR2 is FQNNGV. There are 16 residues in the CDR3. CDR3 protein: CASSLVVRQGANTIYF. For the CDR3, the DNA is TGTGCCAGCAGCTTAGTGGTGCGACAGGGCGCAAACACCATATATTTT.

This clone showed up just once. V gene TRBV21-1 combines with J gene TRBJ2-7; the tabulated D call, TRBD1, remains unverified against the DNA. TRBV21-1 corresponds to a pseudogene. This CDR3 spans 11 amino acids. CDR3 in amino acids: CASGVGQGEYF. The CDR3 DNA follows: TGTGCCAGCGGGGTGGGACAGGGTGAGTACTTC.